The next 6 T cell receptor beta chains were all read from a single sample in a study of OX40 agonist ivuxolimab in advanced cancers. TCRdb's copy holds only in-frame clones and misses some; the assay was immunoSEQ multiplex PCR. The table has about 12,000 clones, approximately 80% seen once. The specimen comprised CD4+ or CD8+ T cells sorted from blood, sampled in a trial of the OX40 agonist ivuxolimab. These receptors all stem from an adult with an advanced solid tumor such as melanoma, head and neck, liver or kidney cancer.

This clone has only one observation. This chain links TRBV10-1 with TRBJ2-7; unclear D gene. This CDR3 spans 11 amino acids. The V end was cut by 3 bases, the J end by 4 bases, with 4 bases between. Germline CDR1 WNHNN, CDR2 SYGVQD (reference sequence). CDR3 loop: CASSDGYEQYF. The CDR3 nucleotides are TGCGCCAGCAGTGACGGGTACGAGCAGTACTTC.

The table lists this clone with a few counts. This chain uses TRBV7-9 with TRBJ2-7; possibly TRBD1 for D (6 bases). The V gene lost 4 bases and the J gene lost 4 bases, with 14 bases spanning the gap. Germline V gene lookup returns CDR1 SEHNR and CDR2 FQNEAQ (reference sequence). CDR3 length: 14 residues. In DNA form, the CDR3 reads TGTGCCAGCAGCTCACCCGGACAGAAGTACGAGCAGTACTTC. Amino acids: CASSSPGQKYEQYF.

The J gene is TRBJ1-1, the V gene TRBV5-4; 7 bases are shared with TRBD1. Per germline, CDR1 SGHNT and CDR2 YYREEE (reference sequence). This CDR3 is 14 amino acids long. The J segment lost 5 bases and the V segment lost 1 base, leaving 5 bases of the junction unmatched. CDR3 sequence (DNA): TGTGCCAGCAGCTTGAAAGGGGGCGGAACTGAAGCTTTCTTT. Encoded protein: CASSLKGGGTEAFF.

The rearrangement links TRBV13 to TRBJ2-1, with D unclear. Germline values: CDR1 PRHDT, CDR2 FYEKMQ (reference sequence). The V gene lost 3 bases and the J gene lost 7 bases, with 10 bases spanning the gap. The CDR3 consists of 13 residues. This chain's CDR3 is CASSFPNGNEQFF. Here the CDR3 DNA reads TGTGCCAGCAGCTTCCCTAACGGGAATGAGCAGTTCTTC.

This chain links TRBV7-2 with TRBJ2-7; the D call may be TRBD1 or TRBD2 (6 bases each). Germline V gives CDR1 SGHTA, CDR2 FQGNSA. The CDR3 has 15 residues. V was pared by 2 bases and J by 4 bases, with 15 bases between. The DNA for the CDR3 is TGTGCCAGCAGCTTACACCGGGGGCCGGGGTACGAGCAGTACTTC. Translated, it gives CASSLHRGPGYEQYF.

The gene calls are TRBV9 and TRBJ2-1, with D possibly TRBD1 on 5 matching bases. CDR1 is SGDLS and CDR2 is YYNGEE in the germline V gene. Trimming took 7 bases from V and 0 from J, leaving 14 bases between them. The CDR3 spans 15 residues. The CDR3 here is CASGRGSSSYNEQFF. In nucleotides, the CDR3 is TGTGCCAGCGGAAGGGGCAGTAGCTCCTACAATGAGCAGTTCTTC.